This record concerns one T cell receptor beta chain sequence. This sample is part of a study of blood T cell repertoires in COVID-19. The overall study: The analysed material was cDNA or gDNA that came from T cells, B-cell-depleted T cells, or PBMCs.

V lost 4 bases and J lost 1, with 17 bases in between. CDR3 length: 17 residues. CDR1 is LNHDA, CDR2 SQIVND, per germline (reference sequence). In the original workflow: Reference gene primer amplification in the assay estimated nucleated cell counts. Clones were sequenced by immunoSEQ multiplex PCR, and TCRdb holds only the in-frame ones, with some missing. The V and J calls and clone size are taken from that table; D and trimming were inferred from the DNA. The sample yields just over 35,000 clones, roughly 90% seen once. The sequencing input was peripheral blood. The gene calls are TRBV19 and TRBJ1-5; D might be TRBD1 (6 bases). The TCR was taken from a man between 60 and 75 years old with acute or convalescent COVID-19. The CDR3 DNA sequence: TGTGCCAGTAGTAACCGACAGGCCGAGGTAAGCAATCAGCCCCAGCATTTT. The encoded protein is CASSNRQAEVSNQPQHF.